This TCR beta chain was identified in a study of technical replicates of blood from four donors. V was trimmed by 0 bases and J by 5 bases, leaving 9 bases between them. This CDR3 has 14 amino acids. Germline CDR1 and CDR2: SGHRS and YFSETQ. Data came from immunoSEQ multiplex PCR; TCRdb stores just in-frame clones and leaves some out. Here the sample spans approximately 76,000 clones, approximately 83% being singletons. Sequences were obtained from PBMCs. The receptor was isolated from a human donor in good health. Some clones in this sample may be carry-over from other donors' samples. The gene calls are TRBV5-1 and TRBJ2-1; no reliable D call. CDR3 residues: CASSLVAGNNEQFF. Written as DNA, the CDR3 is TGCGCCAGCAGCTTGGTAGCCGGCAACAATGAGCAGTTCTTC. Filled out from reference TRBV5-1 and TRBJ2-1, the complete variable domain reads KAGVTQTPRYLIKTRGQQVTLSCSPISGHRSVSWYQQTPGQGLQFLFEYFSETQRNKGNFPGRFSGRQFSNSRSEMNVSTLELGDSALYLCASSLVAGNNEQFFGPGTRLTVL.